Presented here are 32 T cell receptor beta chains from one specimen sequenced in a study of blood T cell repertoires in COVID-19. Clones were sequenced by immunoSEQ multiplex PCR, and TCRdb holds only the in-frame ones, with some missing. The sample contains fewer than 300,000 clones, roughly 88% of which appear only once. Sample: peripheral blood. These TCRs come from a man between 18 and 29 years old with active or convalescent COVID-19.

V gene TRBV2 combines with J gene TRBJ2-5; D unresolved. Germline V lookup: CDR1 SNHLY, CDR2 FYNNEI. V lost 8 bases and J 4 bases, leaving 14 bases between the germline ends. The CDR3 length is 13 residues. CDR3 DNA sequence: TGTGCCAGCGAGCCGCTAACTCGAGAGACCCAGTACTTC. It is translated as CASEPLTRETQYF.

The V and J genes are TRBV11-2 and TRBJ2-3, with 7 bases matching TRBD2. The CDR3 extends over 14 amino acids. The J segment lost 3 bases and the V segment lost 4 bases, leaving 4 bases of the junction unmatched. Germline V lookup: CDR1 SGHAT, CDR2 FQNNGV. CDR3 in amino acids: CASSSGGGTDTQYF. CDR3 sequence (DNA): TGTGCCAGCAGCTCGGGGGGTGGAACAGATACGCAGTATTTT. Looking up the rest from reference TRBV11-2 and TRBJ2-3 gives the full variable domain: EAGVAQSPRYKIIEKRQSVAFWCNPISGHATLYWYQQILGQGPKLLIQFQNNGVVDDSQLPKDRFSAERLKGVDSTLKIQPAKLEDSAVYLCASSSGGGTDTQYFGPGTRLTVL.

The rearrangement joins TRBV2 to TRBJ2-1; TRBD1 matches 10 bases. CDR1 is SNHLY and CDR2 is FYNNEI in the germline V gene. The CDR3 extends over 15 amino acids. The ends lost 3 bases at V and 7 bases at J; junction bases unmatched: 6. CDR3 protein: CASSDWTGGENEQFF. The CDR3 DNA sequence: TGTGCCAGCAGTGATTGGACAGGGGGTGAGAATGAGCAGTTCTTC.

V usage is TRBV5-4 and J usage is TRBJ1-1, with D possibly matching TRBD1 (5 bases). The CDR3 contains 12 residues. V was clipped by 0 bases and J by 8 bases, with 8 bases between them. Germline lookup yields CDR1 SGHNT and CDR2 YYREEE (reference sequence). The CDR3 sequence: CASSLDAGEAFF. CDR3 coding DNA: TGTGCCAGCAGCTTGGATGCAGGGGAAGCTTTCTTT.

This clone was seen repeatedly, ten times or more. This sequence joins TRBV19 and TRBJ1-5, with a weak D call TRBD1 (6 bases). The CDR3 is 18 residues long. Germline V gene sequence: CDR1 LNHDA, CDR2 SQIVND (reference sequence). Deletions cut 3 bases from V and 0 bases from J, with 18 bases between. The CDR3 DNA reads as TGTGCCAGTAGTATCTACCCAGCAGGGGTAAATAGCAATCAGCCCCAGCATTTT. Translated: CASSIYPAGVNSNQPQHF.

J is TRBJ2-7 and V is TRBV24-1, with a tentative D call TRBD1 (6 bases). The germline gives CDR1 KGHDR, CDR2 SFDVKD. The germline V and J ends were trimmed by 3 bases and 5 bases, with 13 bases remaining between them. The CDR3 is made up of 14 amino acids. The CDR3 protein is CATSDPRDNHEQYF. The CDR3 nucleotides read TGTGCCACCAGTGATCCCCGGGACAACCACGAGCAGTACTTC.

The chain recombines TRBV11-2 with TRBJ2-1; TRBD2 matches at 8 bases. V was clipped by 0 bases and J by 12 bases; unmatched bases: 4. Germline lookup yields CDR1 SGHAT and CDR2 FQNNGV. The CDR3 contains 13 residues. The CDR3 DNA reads TGTGCCAGCAGCTTAGAAGGACTAGCTGCGCAGTTCTTC. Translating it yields CASSLEGLAAQFF.

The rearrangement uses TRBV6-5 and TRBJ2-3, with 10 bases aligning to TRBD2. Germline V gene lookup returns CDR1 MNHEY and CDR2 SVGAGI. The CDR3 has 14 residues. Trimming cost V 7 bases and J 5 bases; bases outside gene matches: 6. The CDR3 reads CASTSGGFLDTQYF. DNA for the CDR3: TGTGCCAGCACTAGCGGGGGTTTCTTAGATACGCAGTATTTT.

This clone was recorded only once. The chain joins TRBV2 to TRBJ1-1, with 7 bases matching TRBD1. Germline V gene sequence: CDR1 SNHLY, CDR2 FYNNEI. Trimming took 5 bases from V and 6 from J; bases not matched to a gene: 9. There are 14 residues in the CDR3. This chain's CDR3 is CASSRDRVSPEAFF. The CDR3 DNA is TGTGCCAGCAGTAGAGACAGGGTGAGTCCTGAAGCTTTCTTT.

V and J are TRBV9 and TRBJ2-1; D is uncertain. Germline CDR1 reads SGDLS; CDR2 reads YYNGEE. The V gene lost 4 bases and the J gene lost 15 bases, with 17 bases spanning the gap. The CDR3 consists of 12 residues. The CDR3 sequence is CASSNVEVTRFF. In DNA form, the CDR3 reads TGTGCCAGCAGCAACGTAGAGGTAACCCGGTTCTTC.

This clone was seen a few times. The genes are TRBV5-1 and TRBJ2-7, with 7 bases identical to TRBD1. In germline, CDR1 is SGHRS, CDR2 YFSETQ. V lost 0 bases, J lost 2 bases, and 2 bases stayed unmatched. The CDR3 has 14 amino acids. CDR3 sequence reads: CASSLVQGAYEQYF. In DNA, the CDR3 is TGCGCCAGCAGCTTGGTGCAGGGGGCCTACGAGCAGTACTTC.

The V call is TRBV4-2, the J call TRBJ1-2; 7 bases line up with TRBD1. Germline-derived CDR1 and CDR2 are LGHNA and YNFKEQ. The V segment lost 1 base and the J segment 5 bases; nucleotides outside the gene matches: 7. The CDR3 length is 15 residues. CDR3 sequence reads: CASSQVSGGNYGYTF. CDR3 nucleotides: TGTGCCAGCAGCCAAGTTTCAGGGGGGAATTATGGCTACACCTTC.

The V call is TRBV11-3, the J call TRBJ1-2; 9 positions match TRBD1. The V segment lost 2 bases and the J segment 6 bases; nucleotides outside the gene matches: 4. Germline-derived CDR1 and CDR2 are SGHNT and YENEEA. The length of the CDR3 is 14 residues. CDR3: CASSLTRTGDGYTF. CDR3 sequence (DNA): TGTGCCAGCAGCTTAACGCGGACAGGGGATGGCTACACCTTC. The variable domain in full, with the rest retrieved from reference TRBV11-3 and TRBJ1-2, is EAGVVQSPRYKIIEKKQPVAFWCNPISGHNTLYWYLQNLGQGPELLIRYENEEAVDDSQLPKDRFSAERLKGVDSTLKIQPAELGDSAVYLCASSLTRTGDGYTFGSGTRLTVV.

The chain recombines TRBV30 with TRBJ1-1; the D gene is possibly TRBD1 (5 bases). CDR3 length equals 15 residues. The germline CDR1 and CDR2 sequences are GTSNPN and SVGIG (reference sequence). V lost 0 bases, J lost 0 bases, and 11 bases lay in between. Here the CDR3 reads CAWSVFGRVNTEAFF. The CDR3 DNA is TGTGCCTGGAGTGTCTTTGGCAGGGTGAACACTGAAGCTTTCTTT.

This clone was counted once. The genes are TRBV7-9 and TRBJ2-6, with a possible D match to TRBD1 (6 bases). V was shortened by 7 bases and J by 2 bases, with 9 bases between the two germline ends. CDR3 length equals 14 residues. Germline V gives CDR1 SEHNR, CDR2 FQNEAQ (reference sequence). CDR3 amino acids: CASIQGTGANVLTF. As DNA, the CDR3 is TGTGCCAGCATACAGGGTACTGGGGCCAACGTCCTGACTTTC.

This CDR3 is CASSFRGSGGVTGELFF. DNA of the CDR3: TGCGCCAGCAGCTTCCGAGGGAGCGGGGGCGTCACCGGGGAGCTGTTTTTT. The J gene is TRBJ2-2, the V gene TRBV5-1; 8 bases line up with TRBD2. V lost 2 bases to trimming and J lost 4 bases; unmatched junction nucleotides: 10. CDR1 is SGHRS and CDR2 is YFSETQ in the germline V gene. The CDR3 is 17 residues long.

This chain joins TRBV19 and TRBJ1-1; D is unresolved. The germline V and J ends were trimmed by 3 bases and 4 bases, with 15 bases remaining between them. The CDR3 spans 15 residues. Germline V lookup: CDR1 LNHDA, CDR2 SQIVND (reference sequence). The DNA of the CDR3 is TGTGCCAGTAGTATCGTCGTAAGCCCGGGCACTGAAGCTTTCTTT. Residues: CASSIVVSPGTEAFF. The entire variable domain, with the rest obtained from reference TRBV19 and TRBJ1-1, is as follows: DGGITQSPKYLFRKEGQNVTLSCEQNLNHDAMYWYRQDPGQGLRLIYYSQIVNDFQKGDIAEGYSVSREKKESFPLTVTSAQKNPTAFYLCASSIVVSPGTEAFFGQGTRLTVV.

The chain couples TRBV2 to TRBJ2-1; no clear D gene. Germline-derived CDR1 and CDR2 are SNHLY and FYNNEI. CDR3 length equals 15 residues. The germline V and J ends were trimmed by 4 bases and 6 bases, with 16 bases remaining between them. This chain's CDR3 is CASSGSGGASNEQFF. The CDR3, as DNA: TGTGCCAGCAGTGGTTCGGGTGGAGCTAGCAATGAGCAGTTCTTC. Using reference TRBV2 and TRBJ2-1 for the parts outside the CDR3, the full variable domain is EPEVTQTPSHQVTQMGQEVILRCVPISNHLYFYWYRQILGQKVEFLVSFYNNEISEKSEIFDDQFSVERPDGSNFTLKIRSTKLEDSAMYFCASSGSGGASNEQFFGPGTRLTVL.

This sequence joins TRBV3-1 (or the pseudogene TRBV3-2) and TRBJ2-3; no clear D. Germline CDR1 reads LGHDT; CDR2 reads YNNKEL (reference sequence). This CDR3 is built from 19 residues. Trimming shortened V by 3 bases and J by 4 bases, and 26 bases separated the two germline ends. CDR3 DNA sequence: TGTGCCAGCAGCCATCTTTGCGCAGCGACCACACCCAGCGCAGATACGCAGTATTTT. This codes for CASSHLCAATTPSADTQYF.

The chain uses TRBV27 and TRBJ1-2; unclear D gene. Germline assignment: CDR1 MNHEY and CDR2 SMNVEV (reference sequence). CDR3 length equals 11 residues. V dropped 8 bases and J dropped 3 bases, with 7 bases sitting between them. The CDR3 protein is CASLAHYGYTF. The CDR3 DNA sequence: TGTGCCAGCTTAGCCCACTATGGCTACACCTTC.

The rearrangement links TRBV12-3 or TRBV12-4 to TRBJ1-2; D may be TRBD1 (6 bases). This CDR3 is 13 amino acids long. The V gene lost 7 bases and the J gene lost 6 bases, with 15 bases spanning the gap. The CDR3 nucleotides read TGTGCCAGCACCCTACAGGGTCGGCATGGCTACACCTTC. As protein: CASTLQGRHGYTF.

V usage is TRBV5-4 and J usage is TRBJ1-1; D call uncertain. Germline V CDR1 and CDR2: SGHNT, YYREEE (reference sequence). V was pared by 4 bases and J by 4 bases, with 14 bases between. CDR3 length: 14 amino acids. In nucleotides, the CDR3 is TGTGCCAGCAGCATGAGGTCGGGGAGCACTGAAGCTTTCTTT. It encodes CASSMRSGSTEAFF.

CDR3 sequence: CASDDLQGSGSPLHF. The CDR3 DNA is TGTGCCAGCGACGATTTACAGGGGAGTGGTTCACCCCTCCACTTT. The chain combines TRBV2 with TRBJ1-6; TRBD1 matches 7 bases. J gave up 9 bases and V 8 bases, and 13 bases lay outside the gene matches. CDR1 and CDR2 from the germline V gene are SNHLY and FYNNEI. The CDR3 contains 15 residues.

CDR3 in DNA: TGTGCCAGCAGCCATCCGGGACAGGGGTTGTATGGCTACACCTTC. It encodes CASSHPGQGLYGYTF. This chain joins TRBV5-4 and TRBJ1-2; TRBD1 matches 10 bases. The CDR3 sequence is 15 residues long. CDR1 is SGHNT and CDR2 is YYREEE in the germline V gene (reference sequence). The J segment lost 5 bases and the V segment lost 4 bases, leaving 8 bases of the junction unmatched.

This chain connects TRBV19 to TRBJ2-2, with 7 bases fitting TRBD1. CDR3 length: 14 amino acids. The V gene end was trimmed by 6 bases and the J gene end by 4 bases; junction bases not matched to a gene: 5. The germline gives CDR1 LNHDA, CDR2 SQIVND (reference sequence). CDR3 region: CASRRTGLTGELFF. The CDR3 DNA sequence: TGTGCCAGTAGGAGGACAGGTCTCACCGGGGAGCTGTTTTTT.

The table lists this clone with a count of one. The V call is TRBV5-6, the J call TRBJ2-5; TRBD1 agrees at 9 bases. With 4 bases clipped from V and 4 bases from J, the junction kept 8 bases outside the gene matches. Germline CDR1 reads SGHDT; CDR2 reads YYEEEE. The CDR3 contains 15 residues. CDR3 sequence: CASSLPDRGIETQYF. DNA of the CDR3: TGTGCCAGCAGCCTCCCGGACAGGGGTATAGAGACCCAGTACTTC.

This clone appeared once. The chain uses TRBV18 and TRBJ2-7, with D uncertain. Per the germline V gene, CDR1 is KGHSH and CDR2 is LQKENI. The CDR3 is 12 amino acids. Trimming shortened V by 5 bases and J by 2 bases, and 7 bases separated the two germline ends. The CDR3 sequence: CASSNRAYEQYF. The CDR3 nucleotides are TGTGCCAGCTCAAACCGAGCCTACGAGCAGTACTTC.

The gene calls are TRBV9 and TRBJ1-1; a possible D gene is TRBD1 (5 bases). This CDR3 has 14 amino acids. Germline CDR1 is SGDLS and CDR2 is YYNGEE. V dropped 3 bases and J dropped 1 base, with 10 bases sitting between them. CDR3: CASSATDWNTEAFF. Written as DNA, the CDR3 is TGTGCCAGCAGCGCGACAGATTGGAACACTGAAGCTTTCTTT.

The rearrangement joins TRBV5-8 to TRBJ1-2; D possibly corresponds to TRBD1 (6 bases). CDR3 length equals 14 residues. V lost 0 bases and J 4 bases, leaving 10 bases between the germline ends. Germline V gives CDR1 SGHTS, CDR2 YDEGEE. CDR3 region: CASSLGQEGYGYTF. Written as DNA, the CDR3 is TGTGCCAGCAGCTTGGGACAGGAAGGCTATGGCTACACCTTC.

In DNA, the CDR3 is TGCGCCAGCAGCTTGGAGCGGGGCCGAGCTTTCTTT. It specifies CASSLERGRAFF. The V and J genes are TRBV5-1 and TRBJ1-1, with D possibly matching TRBD1 (5 bases). Germline values: CDR1 SGHRS, CDR2 YFSETQ. The CDR3 is 12 residues long. The V gene lost 0 bases and the J gene lost 10 bases, with 10 bases spanning the gap.

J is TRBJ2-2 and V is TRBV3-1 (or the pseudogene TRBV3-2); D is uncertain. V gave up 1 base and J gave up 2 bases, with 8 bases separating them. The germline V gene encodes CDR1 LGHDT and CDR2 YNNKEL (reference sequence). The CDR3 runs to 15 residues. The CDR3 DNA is TGTGCCAGCAGCCAAGTTTCCGTAAACACCGGGGAGCTGTTTTTT. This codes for CASSQVSVNTGELFF.

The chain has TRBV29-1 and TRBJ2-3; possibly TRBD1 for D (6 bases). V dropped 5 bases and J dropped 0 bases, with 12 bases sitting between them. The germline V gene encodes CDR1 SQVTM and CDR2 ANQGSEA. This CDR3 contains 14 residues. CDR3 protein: CSVYRVSSTDTQYF. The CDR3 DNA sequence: TGCAGCGTTTACAGGGTTTCTAGCACAGATACGCAGTATTTT.